Sequencing of this T cell receptor (beta chain) was carried out in a study of Graves' ophthalmopathy and Graves' hyperthyroidism. Study conclusions and caveats: The model achieved approximately 71% sensitivity and roughly 72% specificity for ophthalmopathy progression.

Exclusion criteria comprised other autoimmune diseases, uncontrolled infections, pregnancy or lactation in patients. This clonotype was detected only a few times. What it binds is not known. The length of the CDR3 is 15 residues. The V and J ends lost 8 bases and 7 bases respectively, with 18 bases between them. Looked up from germline, CDR1 is SNHLY and CDR2 is FYNNEI. Using RNA transcripts, the TCR beta CDR3 regions were amplified. First-round RT-PCR relied on HTBI primers, and a second-round multiplex PCR came next. TCRdb redid the calling of the multiplex PCR reads with MiXCR, one entry per CDR3 protein. The sample comprises 660,000 or so distinct CDR3 sequences, about 40% of which are singletons, and under 3.5% rests with the top ten.

This TCR was sampled from an adult man with Graves' ophthalmopathy. The rearrangement uses TRBV2 and TRBJ1-6, with no clear D. The sequencing sample was made of peripheral blood. The CDR3 DNA sequence: TGTGCCAGCTCACCCAATGAGGTGGGCAATTCACCCCTCCACTTT. Its translation is CASSPNEVGNSPLHF.